The rows below give T cell receptor beta chains drawn from one sample of a study of blood T cell repertoires in COVID-19. The table came from immunoSEQ multiplex PCR; TCRdb's copy has only in-frame clones and leaves some out. The sample gives almost 35,000 clones, 90% of which show up once; roughly two fifths is in the top ten. The sample consisted of peripheral blood. These receptors were taken from a man in his 60s with active or convalescent COVID-19. Both conserved end residues are part of each CDR3. Each record gives: clone size, J gene, V gene, D gene, CDR3 DNA, CDR3 protein. D genes are given only for firm matches. Clone size is not always given. Where it is, it says once, few, many or a class for expanded clones.

clone size: -
J gene: TRBJ1-1
V gene: TRBV20-1
D gene: -
CDR3 DNA: TGCAGTGCCGCGGGAGGGGCTGAAGCTTTCTTT
CDR3 protein: CSAAGGAEAFF

clone size: once
J gene: TRBJ2-7
V gene: TRBV15
D gene: -
CDR3 DNA: TGTGCCACCAAGTCTAGCGATACCTACGAGCAGTACTTC
CDR3 protein: CATKSSDTYEQYF

clone size: -
J gene: TRBJ1-5
V gene: TRBV4-2
D gene: -
CDR3 DNA: TGTGCCAGCAGTCCTGATTTGGGACACAATCAGCCCCAGCATTTT
CDR3 protein: CASSPDLGHNQPQHF

clone size: -
J gene: TRBJ2-2
V gene: TRBV23-1
D gene: -
CDR3 DNA: TGCGCCAGCAGCCACCCAGGGGCCGGGGCGAACACCGGGGAGCTGTTTTTT
CDR3 protein: CASSHPGAGANTGELFF

clone size: -
J gene: TRBJ1-5
V gene: TRBV6-2/TRBV6-3
D gene: TRBD1
CDR3 DNA: TGTGCCAGCAGTTCTAGGACAGGGGGAGGACAGCCCCAGCATTTT
CDR3 protein: CASSSRTGGGQPQHF

clone size: -
J gene: TRBJ1-1
V gene: TRBV4-3
D gene: -
CDR3 DNA: TGCGCCAGCAGCGAAACGGACGAGGGGAACACTGAAGCTTTCTTT
CDR3 protein: CASSETDEGNTEAFF

clone size: -
J gene: TRBJ2-2
V gene: TRBV15
D gene: -
CDR3 DNA: TGTGCCACCAGCAGAGAACTGGGCCTATTAGTTAAGACCGGGGAGCTGTTTTTT
CDR3 protein: CATSRELGLLVKTGELFF

clone size: -
J gene: TRBJ1-4
V gene: TRBV16
D gene: -
CDR3 DNA: TGTGCCAGCAGCCACCGATCACAGGGTGCTAATGAAAAACTGTTTTTT
CDR3 protein: CASSHRSQGANEKLFF

clone size: -
J gene: TRBJ1-4
V gene: TRBV20-1
D gene: -
CDR3 DNA: TGCAGTGGTCTGGGGGGTGAAAAACTGTTTTTT
CDR3 protein: CSGLGGEKLFF

clone size: few
J gene: TRBJ2-1
V gene: TRBV11-1
D gene: -
CDR3 DNA: TGTGCCAGCAGCTCCAGGGGTCCATCCTACAATGAGCAGTTCTTC
CDR3 protein: CASSSRGPSYNEQFF

clone size: few
J gene: TRBJ1-6
V gene: TRBV30
D gene: -
CDR3 DNA: TGTGCCTGGAGTTGGGGGGGTGACTCACCCCTCCACTTT
CDR3 protein: CAWSWGGDSPLHF

clone size: -
J gene: TRBJ1-1
V gene: TRBV7-3
D gene: -
CDR3 DNA: TGTGCCAGCAGTATAGAGGGGGTTGGGAACACTGAAGCTTTCTTT
CDR3 protein: CASSIEGVGNTEAFF

clone size: -
J gene: TRBJ1-5
V gene: TRBV2
D gene: -
CDR3 DNA: TGTGCCAGCAGCACAGACAGGAATCAGCCCCAGCATTTT
CDR3 protein: CASSTDRNQPQHF

clone size: -
J gene: TRBJ1-5
V gene: TRBV2
D gene: -
CDR3 DNA: TGTGCCAGCAGCGGGACAAACCGCAATCAGCCCCAGCATTTT
CDR3 protein: CASSGTNRNQPQHF

clone size: -
J gene: TRBJ1-4
V gene: TRBV4-1
D gene: TRBD1
CDR3 DNA: TGCGCCAGCAGCTTTCGACAGGGGCGCACTAATGAAAAACTGTTTTTT
CDR3 protein: CASSFRQGRTNEKLFF

clone size: -
J gene: TRBJ1-4
V gene: TRBV5-6
D gene: -
CDR3 DNA: TGTGCCAGCAGCCCCGGGGGAGGGGCTAGAATAAGGAATGAAAAACTGTTTTTT
CDR3 protein: CASSPGGGARIRNEKLFF

clone size: -
J gene: TRBJ2-7
V gene: TRBV18
D gene: -
CDR3 DNA: TGTGCCAGCTCACCATACCTCACTGACAGCAGCTCCTACGAGCAGTACTTC
CDR3 protein: CASSPYLTDSSSYEQYF

clone size: -
J gene: TRBJ2-7
V gene: TRBV4-2
D gene: -
CDR3 DNA: TGTGCCAGTTGCCCTTCGACAGGCGTCACCTACGAGCAGTACTTC
CDR3 protein: CASCPSTGVTYEQYF

clone size: -
J gene: TRBJ2-7
V gene: TRBV7-2
D gene: -
CDR3 DNA: TGTGCCAGCAGCTTAGCGAACGGTCGCTCCTACGAGCAGTACTTC
CDR3 protein: CASSLANGRSYEQYF

clone size: -
J gene: TRBJ2-7
V gene: TRBV18
D gene: TRBD1
CDR3 DNA: TGTGCCAGCTCAGCCCGGGACAGGGGAGACGAGCAGTACTTC
CDR3 protein: CASSARDRGDEQYF

clone size: -
J gene: TRBJ1-1
V gene: TRBV18
D gene: TRBD1
CDR3 DNA: TGTGCCAGCTCACCCATCGACAGGGGGCGAGGATGGACTGAAGCTTTCTTT
CDR3 protein: CASSPIDRGRGWTEAFF

clone size: -
J gene: TRBJ1-5
V gene: TRBV19
D gene: TRBD1
CDR3 DNA: TGTGCCAGTAGAAACAGGGGAGATCAGCCCCAGCATTTT
CDR3 protein: CASRNRGDQPQHF

clone size: -
J gene: TRBJ2-5
V gene: TRBV27
D gene: TRBD1
CDR3 DNA: TGTGCCAGCAGTCCATGGACAGGGCTCCGAGAGACCCAGTACTTC
CDR3 protein: CASSPWTGLRETQYF

clone size: once
J gene: TRBJ2-1
V gene: TRBV11-2
D gene: TRBD2
CDR3 DNA: TGTGCCAGCAGCCTCCCGGGACTAGCGGGAGTGGATGAGCAGTTCTTC
CDR3 protein: CASSLPGLAGVDEQFF

clone size: -
J gene: TRBJ1-1
V gene: TRBV18
D gene: -
CDR3 DNA: TGTGCCAGCTCCGATCGAGGGGGCACTGAAGCTTTCTTT
CDR3 protein: CASSDRGGTEAFF

clone size: -
J gene: TRBJ2-5
V gene: TRBV7-3
D gene: TRBD1
CDR3 DNA: TGTGCCAGCAGCCCCCACAGGGGGGAAGAGACCCAGTACTTC
CDR3 protein: CASSPHRGEETQYF

clone size: -
J gene: TRBJ1-5
V gene: TRBV6-5
D gene: -
CDR3 DNA: TGTGCCAGCAGGGACGGGGATCAGCCCCAGCATTTT
CDR3 protein: CASRDGDQPQHF

clone size: -
J gene: TRBJ2-5
V gene: TRBV2
D gene: TRBD1
CDR3 DNA: TGTGCCAGCAGGGGACAGGGTGGCGAGACCCAGTACTTC
CDR3 protein: CASRGQGGETQYF

clone size: -
J gene: TRBJ1-1
V gene: TRBV5-8
D gene: -
CDR3 DNA: TGTGCCAGCAGCTTAAAGCTTTTGAACACTGAAGCTTTCTTT
CDR3 protein: CASSLKLLNTEAFF

clone size: -
J gene: TRBJ1-2
V gene: TRBV28
D gene: -
CDR3 DNA: TGTGCCAGCAGTTTATTAAAGACCGGGGGCTACACCTTC
CDR3 protein: CASSLLKTGGYTF

clone size: -
J gene: TRBJ1-4
V gene: TRBV18
D gene: -
CDR3 DNA: TGTGCCAGCTCACCAGGGGAGGCTAATGAAAAACTGTTTTTT
CDR3 protein: CASSPGEANEKLFF

clone size: -
J gene: TRBJ1-5
V gene: TRBV2
D gene: TRBD1
CDR3 DNA: TGTGCCAGCAGTCAGACAGGGAGCGGTCAGCCCCAGCATTTT
CDR3 protein: CASSQTGSGQPQHF

clone size: -
J gene: TRBJ2-1
V gene: TRBV6-6
D gene: TRBD1
CDR3 DNA: TGTGCCAGCGGACTTCGGGACAGGCACTACAATGAGCAGTTCTTC
CDR3 protein: CASGLRDRHYNEQFF

clone size: -
J gene: TRBJ1-3
V gene: TRBV2
D gene: TRBD1
CDR3 DNA: TGTGCCAGCAGCCCGGGACAGGGGGCGAGCGGAAACACCATATATTTT
CDR3 protein: CASSPGQGASGNTIYF

clone size: -
J gene: TRBJ1-6
V gene: TRBV2
D gene: -
CDR3 DNA: TGTGCCAGCAGCGGAGATAATTCACCCCTCCACTTT
CDR3 protein: CASSGDNSPLHF

clone size: -
J gene: TRBJ1-6
V gene: TRBV6-5
D gene: -
CDR3 DNA: TGTGCCAGCAGTAAGACAGTACCCCCGTTTTCACCCCTCCACTTT
CDR3 protein: CASSKTVPPFSPLHF

clone size: -
J gene: TRBJ1-2
V gene: TRBV19
D gene: -
CDR3 DNA: TGTGCCAGTAGTCCCCACAGTTCTGGCTACACCTTC
CDR3 protein: CASSPHSSGYTF

clone size: -
J gene: TRBJ1-2
V gene: TRBV6-1
D gene: TRBD1
CDR3 DNA: TGTGCCAGCAGTGACCGGGACAGGGGTGGCTACACCTTC
CDR3 protein: CASSDRDRGGYTF

clone size: -
J gene: TRBJ1-4
V gene: TRBV7-9
D gene: TRBD1
CDR3 DNA: TGTGCCAGCAGCTGGCTACAGGGGCTCGGCGAAAAACTGTTTTTT
CDR3 protein: CASSWLQGLGEKLFF

clone size: -
J gene: TRBJ1-2
V gene: TRBV19
D gene: TRBD1
CDR3 DNA: TGTGCCAGTAGTCAAAGGGCAGGGGGCTATGGCTACACCTTC
CDR3 protein: CASSQRAGGYGYTF

clone size: -
J gene: TRBJ1-6
V gene: TRBV28
D gene: -
CDR3 DNA: TGTGCCAGCACCTGGGACACAGCCGGCTCACCCCTCCACTTT
CDR3 protein: CASTWDTAGSPLHF

clone size: -
J gene: TRBJ1-2
V gene: TRBV29-1
D gene: -
CDR3 DNA: TGCAGCGTCGCTATGGCAGGTCTTAACTATGGCTACACCTTC
CDR3 protein: CSVAMAGLNYGYTF

clone size: once
J gene: TRBJ1-1
V gene: TRBV7-2
D gene: -
CDR3 DNA: TGTGCCAGCAGCTTAGTTTATCAGACTGAAGCTTTCTTT
CDR3 protein: CASSLVYQTEAFF

clone size: -
J gene: TRBJ1-3
V gene: TRBV2
D gene: -
CDR3 DNA: TGTGCCAGCAGTGACCAGGGTCCGAGCTCTGGAAACACCATATATTTT
CDR3 protein: CASSDQGPSSGNTIYF

clone size: -
J gene: TRBJ2-1
V gene: TRBV12-3/TRBV12-4
D gene: -
CDR3 DNA: TGTGCCAGCAGTTTTAGCGGCGGAGAGCAGTTCTTC
CDR3 protein: CASSFSGGEQFF

clone size: -
J gene: TRBJ1-1
V gene: TRBV12-5
D gene: TRBD1
CDR3 DNA: TGTGCTAGTGGTCCTGGGACAGGGGGTAACACTGAAGCTTTCTTT
CDR3 protein: CASGPGTGGNTEAFF

clone size: -
J gene: TRBJ1-2
V gene: TRBV7-9
D gene: -
CDR3 DNA: TGTGCCAGCAGCTCTCCCCCATTCGGCTATGGCTACACCTTC
CDR3 protein: CASSSPPFGYGYTF

clone size: -
J gene: TRBJ2-6
V gene: TRBV18
D gene: TRBD1
CDR3 DNA: TGTGCCAGCTCACCAATCGGACAGGTATCCTCTGGGGCCAACGTCCTGACTTTC
CDR3 protein: CASSPIGQVSSGANVLTF

clone size: -
J gene: TRBJ2-1
V gene: TRBV6-2/TRBV6-3
D gene: TRBD2
CDR3 DNA: TGTGCCAGCAGCCCGGGACTAGCGAGACGAACAGGGCCATTCGGTGAGCAGTTCTTC
CDR3 protein: CASSPGLARRTGPFGEQFF

clone size: few
J gene: TRBJ1-1
V gene: TRBV5-5
D gene: -
CDR3 DNA: TGTGCCAGCAGCTTGGAGGAGGCCCGCGAAGCTTTCTTT
CDR3 protein: CASSLEEAREAFF

clone size: -
J gene: TRBJ1-2
V gene: TRBV7-9
D gene: -
CDR3 DNA: TGTGCCAGCAGCCAGTATGGCTACACCTTC
CDR3 protein: CASSQYGYTF

clone size: -
J gene: TRBJ2-1
V gene: TRBV18
D gene: TRBD1
CDR3 DNA: TGTGCCAGCTCACTAATAGGGCCCGGACAGGGGAGGACCTACAATGAGCAGTTCTTC
CDR3 protein: CASSLIGPGQGRTYNEQFF

clone size: -
J gene: TRBJ2-7
V gene: TRBV11-2
D gene: TRBD1
CDR3 DNA: TGTGCCAGCAGCTTAGAACCAGGGGGCTCCTACGAGCAGTACTTC
CDR3 protein: CASSLEPGGSYEQYF